This TCR beta chain emerged from a study of monozygotic twins with inflammatory bowel disease (dated by TCRdb to between 2018 and 2021). Broadly, across the study: In total, approximately 30 monozygotic twin pairs made up the full study: 19 Danish pairs, all IBD-discordant, plus nine German pairs, of which four were IBD-concordant and five were IBD-discordant. The search for disease-associated traits relied mainly on comparing IBD patients with their genetically identical healthy co-twins within discordant pairs. Each individual had, on average, about 151 000 unique TCRalpha sequences and 181 000 unique TCRbeta sequences available for analysis.

From each donor, an approximately 2.3 ml peripheral blood sample was drawn into PAXgene tubes and stored at -80 degrees C. Without any T cell sorting, total RNA was extracted from whole blood using the PAXgene blood miRNA kit on an automated QIAcube. Peripheral blood from monozygotic twin pairs who were concordant or discordant for inflammatory bowel disease underwent deep TCRalpha and TCRbeta repertoire profiling using unique molecular barcoding. For every twin pair, smoking habits were documented, and each individual was categorised as a current, former or never smoker. Details on this clonotype: Its binding antigen is unknown.

The library was built by means of 5' RACE. The input for every TCR library was 3,500 to 4,000 ng of total RNA. For each sample, cDNA synthesis with SMARTScribe reverse transcriptase was split into eight separate reactions. During cDNA synthesis, unique molecular identifiers containing a 6-nucleotide sample barcode were introduced by template switching. Amplification of TCRalpha and TCRbeta cDNA involved two nested PCRs of approximately 17 and 9 cycles, and each PCR was followed by bead purification. Before amplification, the cDNA was both treated with uracil DNA-glycosylase and purified with the QIAquick PCR purification kit. In the second PCR, Illumina TruSeq-compatible adapters and sample-specific barcodes were added. Library quality and concentration were checked on TapeStation and Qubit, and libraries were pooled at roughly 5.1 ng each. Sequencing of pooled libraries was carried out on an Illumina HiSeq2500 single-index Rapid Run using 2 x 100 bp reads and custom sequencing primers. In the original analysis: PCR and sequencing errors were corrected by UMI-based consensus assembly using MiGEC version 1.2.6. MiXCR version 2.1.1 was used for V(D)J alignment, clonotype assembly and CDR3 extraction. To normalise gene usage, clonotype sharing and MAIT/NKT TCR abundance, the top 1000, 10 000 and 20 000 clonotypes in each sample were analysed. After downsampling to 27 000 UMIs, diversity was calculated as the inverse Simpson index using the vegan R package. Statistical testing used paired Mann-Whitney U tests on the discordant twin pairs and applied Benjamini-Hochberg correction for multiple testing. The reads went through TCRdb reprocessing, and each CDR3 protein sequence gets one entry with no DNA. The V and J calls and clone size are TCRdb's, not the authors'. This sample's table contains about 210,000 distinct CDR3 sequences. The top ten hold around 1.5% of the sample.

Results and caveats for the whole study, not just this receptor: Because patients were on differing immunosuppressive treatments, the repertoires may have picked up extra background noise and inter-individual variability. Compared with healthy twins, IBD patients shared fewer clonotypes with other individuals, and the difference was most pronounced in patients with signs of disease activity. The analysis was unable to tell different T cell subtypes apart. No single strong signal or clonotype linked to IBD turned up in the results, so the idea that one exists was not supported. Measured by the inverse Simpson index, TCRbeta repertoire diversity was lower in IBD patients than in their healthy co-twins. No difference in repertoire similarity was observed between concordant and discordant twins, possibly owing to limited statistical power.

Per the germline V gene, KGHSH is the CDR1 and LQKENI is the CDR2. From cysteine to phenylalanine, the CDR3 is 14 amino acids long. DNA for this receptor is not on file. Source material: blood. The TCR sequence derives from a human donor with ulcerative colitis or Crohn's disease, or a healthy co-twin of an affected twin (not recorded which). The V gene is TRBV18 and the J gene is TRBJ1-2; without DNA, the TCRdb call of TRBD1 cannot be checked. The CDR3 region reads CASSTRDRGPGYTF.